The clone carrying this TCR beta chain was seen at least ten times. What it binds is unknown. TCRdb reprocessed the RT-PCR reads with MiXCR, giving one entry per CDR3 protein. The sample lists about 650,000 distinct CDR3 sequences; about 15% were seen once. The V end was cut by 3 bases, the J end by 8 bases, with 17 bases between. CDR3 length equals 14 residues. Germline values: CDR1 DFQATT, CDR2 SNEGSKA (reference sequence). The sample belongs to a study of response to subunit inactivated influenza vaccine. General study findings and limits: Authors suggested that a seasonal influenza vaccination recruits few new T cells each time.

This sequence was found in a man aged 45-65 years who received an inactivated influenza vaccine. V usage is TRBV20-1 and J usage is TRBJ2-1, with D possibly TRBD2 on 5 matching bases. This specimen was PBMCs from blood, taken about 12 days after vaccination. DNA for the CDR3: TGCAGTGCTAGCACCCTAGCCCTTCTCGATGAGCAGTTCTTC. Its protein is CSASTLALLDEQFF.